The 3 T cell receptor beta chains below come from one sample, sequenced in a study of blood T cell repertoires in COVID-19. The repertoire was sequenced with immunoSEQ multiplex PCR; TCRdb's copy has only in-frame clones and lacks some. The sample lists roughly 62,000 clones; around four fifths were seen once. The material sequenced was peripheral blood. These receptors were taken from a man between 60 and 70 years old with acute or convalescent COVID-19.

This chain connects TRBV19 to TRBJ1-2, with 8 bases that match TRBD1. V was clipped by 5 bases and J by 1 base; unmatched bases: 6. The CDR3 runs to 15 residues. Germline values: CDR1 LNHDA, CDR2 SQIVND (reference sequence). The CDR3 coding sequence is TGTGCCAGTAGTCTCTCGACAGGGGATAACTATGGCTACACCTTC. Encoded protein: CASSLSTGDNYGYTF.

This rearrangement joins TRBV5-4 to TRBJ1-4; TRBD1 aligns across 8 bases. Trimming removed 4 bases from V and 3 bases from J; junction bases left unmatched: 2. Germline V gives CDR1 SGHNT, CDR2 YYREEE (reference sequence). The CDR3 is made up of 14 amino acids. DNA of the CDR3: TGTGCCAGCAGCCTACAGGGGGCTAATGAAAAACTGTTTTTT. This encodes CASSLQGANEKLFF.

The genes are TRBV13 and TRBJ1-1; possible D gene TRBD1, 5 bases. The CDR3 is 15 residues long. CDR1 and CDR2 (germline): PRHDT, FYEKMQ (reference sequence). The germline V and J ends were trimmed by 4 bases and 4 bases, with 16 bases remaining between them. CDR3 bases: TGTGCCAGCAGCTGGTTCCAGGGCTCGGGCACTGAAGCTTTCTTT. Residues: CASSWFQGSGTEAFF. Combining the CDR3 with reference TRBV13 and TRBJ1-1 gives the whole variable domain AAGVIQSPRHLIKEKRETATLKCYPIPRHDTVYWYQQGPGQDPQFLISFYEKMQSDKGSIPDRFSAQQFSDYHSELNMSSLELGDSALYFCASSWFQGSGTEAFFGQGTRLTVV.